This TCR beta chain stems from a study of cytomegalovirus exposure and HLA in healthy donors. Overall study: Out of 150 million to 200 million T cells, an earlier analysis found roughly 110 million unique TCR beta sequences in total.

The PCR made use of 60 Vbeta and 13 Jbeta primers. Clones were read by immunoSEQ multiplex PCR, and TCRdb kept only the in-frame ones, dropping some. Of more than 130,000 clones in the sample, 78% were seen once. In the case of this clone: Its antigen remains unidentified.

Germline CDR1 and CDR2: MNHNY and SVGAGI (reference sequence). The junction had 3 bases not matched to a gene; V was cut back by 4 bases and J by 0 bases. This CDR3 has 15 amino acids. The study's findings and limits: Some highly shared sequence variants likely arose as a pipeline artifact. One later analysis reportedly identified an Asian-associated ancestry cluster that showed fewer N-insertions than the approximately 600-donor mean.

J is TRBJ1-3 and V is TRBV6-6; 7 nucleotides agree with TRBD1. The sample comprised PBMCs. This clonotype originated in a male donor in good health and CMV-seronegative. The chain's CDR3 is CASSFDRASGNTIYF. The CDR3 DNA follows: TGTGCCAGCAGTTTTGACAGGGCCTCTGGAAACACCATATATTTT.